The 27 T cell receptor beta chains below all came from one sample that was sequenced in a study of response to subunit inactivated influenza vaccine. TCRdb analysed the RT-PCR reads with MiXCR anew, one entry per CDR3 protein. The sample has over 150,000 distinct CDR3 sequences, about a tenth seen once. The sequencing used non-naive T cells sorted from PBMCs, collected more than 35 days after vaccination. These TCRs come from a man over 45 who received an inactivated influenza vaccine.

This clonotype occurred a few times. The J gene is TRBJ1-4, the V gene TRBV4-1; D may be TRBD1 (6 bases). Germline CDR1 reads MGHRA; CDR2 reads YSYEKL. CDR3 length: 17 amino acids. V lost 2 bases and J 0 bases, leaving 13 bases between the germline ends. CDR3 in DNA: TGCGCCAGCAGCCAATCAGGGGCAGCTGCAACTAATGAAAAACTGTTTTTT. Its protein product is CASSQSGAAATNEKLFF.

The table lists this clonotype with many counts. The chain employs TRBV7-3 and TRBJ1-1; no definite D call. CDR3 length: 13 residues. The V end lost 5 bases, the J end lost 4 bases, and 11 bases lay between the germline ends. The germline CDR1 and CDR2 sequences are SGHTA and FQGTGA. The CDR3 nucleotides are TGTGCCAGCAGCCTATCAGGTAGCACTGAAGCTTTCTTT. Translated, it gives CASSLSGSTEAFF.

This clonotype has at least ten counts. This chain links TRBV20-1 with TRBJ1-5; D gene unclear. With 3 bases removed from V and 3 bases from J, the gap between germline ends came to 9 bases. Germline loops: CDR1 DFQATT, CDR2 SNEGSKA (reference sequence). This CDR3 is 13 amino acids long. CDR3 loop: CSASNDYNQPQHF. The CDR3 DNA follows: TGCAGTGCTAGTAATGATTACAATCAGCCCCAGCATTTT.

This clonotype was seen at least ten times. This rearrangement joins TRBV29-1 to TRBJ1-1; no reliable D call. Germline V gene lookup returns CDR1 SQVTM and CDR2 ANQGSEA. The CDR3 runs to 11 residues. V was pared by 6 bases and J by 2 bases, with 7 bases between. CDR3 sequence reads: CSVADNTEAFF. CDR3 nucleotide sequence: TGCAGCGTCGCAGATAACACTGAAGCTTTCTTT.

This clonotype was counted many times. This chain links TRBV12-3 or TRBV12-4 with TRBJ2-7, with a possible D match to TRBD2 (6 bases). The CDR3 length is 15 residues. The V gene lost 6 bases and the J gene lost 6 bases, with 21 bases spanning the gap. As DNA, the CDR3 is TGTGCCAGCAGAAACCAAGGAGGGGACCCGGGCGAGCAGTACTTC. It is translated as CASRNQGGDPGEQYF.

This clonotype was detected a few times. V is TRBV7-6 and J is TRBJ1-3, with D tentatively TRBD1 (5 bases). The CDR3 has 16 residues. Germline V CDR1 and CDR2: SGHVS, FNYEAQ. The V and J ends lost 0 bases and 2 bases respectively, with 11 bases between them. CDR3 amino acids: CASSLAPGGAGNTIYF. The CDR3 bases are TGTGCCAGCAGCTTAGCGCCGGGAGGGGCTGGAAACACCATATATTTT.

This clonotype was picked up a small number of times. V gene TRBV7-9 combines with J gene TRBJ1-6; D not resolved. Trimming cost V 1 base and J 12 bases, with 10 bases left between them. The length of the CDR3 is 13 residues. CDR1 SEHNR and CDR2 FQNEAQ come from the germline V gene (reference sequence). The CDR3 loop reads CASSLDPRKPLHF. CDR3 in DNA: TGTGCCAGCAGCTTAGACCCCCGGAAACCCCTCCACTTT.

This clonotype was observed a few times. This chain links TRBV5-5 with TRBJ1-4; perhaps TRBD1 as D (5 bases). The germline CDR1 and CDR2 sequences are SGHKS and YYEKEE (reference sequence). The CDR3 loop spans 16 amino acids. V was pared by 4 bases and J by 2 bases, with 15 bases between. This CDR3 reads CASSPLGGRTNEKLFF. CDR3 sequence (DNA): TGTGCCAGCAGCCCTTTGGGGGGACGGACTAATGAAAAACTGTTTTTT.

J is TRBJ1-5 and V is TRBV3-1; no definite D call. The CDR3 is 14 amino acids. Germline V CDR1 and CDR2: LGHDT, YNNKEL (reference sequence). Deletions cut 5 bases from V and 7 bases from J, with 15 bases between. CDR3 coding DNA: TGTGCCAGCAGCACCGGGAGCTTTGGGCAGCCCCAGCATTTT. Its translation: CASSTGSFGQPQHF.

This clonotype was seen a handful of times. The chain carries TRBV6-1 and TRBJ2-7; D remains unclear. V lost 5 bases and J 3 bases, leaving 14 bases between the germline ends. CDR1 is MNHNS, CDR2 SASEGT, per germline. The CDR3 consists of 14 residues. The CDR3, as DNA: TGTGCCAGCAGTCGTAAAGGGCCACACTACGAGCAGTACTTC. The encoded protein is CASSRKGPHYEQYF.

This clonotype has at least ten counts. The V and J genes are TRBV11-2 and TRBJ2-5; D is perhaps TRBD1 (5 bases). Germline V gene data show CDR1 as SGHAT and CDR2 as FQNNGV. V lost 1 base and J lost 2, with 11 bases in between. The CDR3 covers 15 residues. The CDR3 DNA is TGTGCCAGCAGCTTAGGACCAGGGCTGCAAGAGACCCAGTACTTC. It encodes CASSLGPGLQETQYF.

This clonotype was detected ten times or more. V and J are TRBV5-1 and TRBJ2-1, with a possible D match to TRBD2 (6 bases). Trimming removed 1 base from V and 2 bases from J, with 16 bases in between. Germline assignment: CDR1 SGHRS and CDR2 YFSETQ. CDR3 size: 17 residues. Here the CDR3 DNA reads TGCGCCAGCAGCTTGAGGGGAGTAGCGGCCCCCTACAATGAGCAGTTCTTC. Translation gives CASSLRGVAAPYNEQFF.

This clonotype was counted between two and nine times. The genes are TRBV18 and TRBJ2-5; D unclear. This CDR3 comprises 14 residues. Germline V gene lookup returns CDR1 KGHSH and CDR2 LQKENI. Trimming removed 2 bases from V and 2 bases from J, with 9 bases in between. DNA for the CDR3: TGTGCCAGCTCACCATCGGTTATTCAAGAGACCCAGTACTTC. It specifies CASSPSVIQETQYF.

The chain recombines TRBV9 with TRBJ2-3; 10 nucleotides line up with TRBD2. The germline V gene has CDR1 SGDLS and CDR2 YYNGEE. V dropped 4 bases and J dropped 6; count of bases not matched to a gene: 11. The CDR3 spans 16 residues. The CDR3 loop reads CASSPLAGPRGDTQYF. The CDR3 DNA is TGTGCCAGCAGCCCACTAGCGGGGCCCCGGGGGGATACGCAGTATTTT.

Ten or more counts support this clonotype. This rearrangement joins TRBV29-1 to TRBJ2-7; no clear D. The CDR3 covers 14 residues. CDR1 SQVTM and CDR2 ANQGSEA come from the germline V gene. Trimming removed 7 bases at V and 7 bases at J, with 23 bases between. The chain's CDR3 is CSASALKGVSEQYF. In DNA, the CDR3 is TGCAGCGCCTCCGCGCTTAAGGGTGTATCGGAGCAGTACTTC.

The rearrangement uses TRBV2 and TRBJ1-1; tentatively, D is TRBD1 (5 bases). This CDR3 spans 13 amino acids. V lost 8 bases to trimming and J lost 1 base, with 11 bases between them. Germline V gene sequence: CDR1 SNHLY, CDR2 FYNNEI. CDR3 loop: CASREGRNTEAFF. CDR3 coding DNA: TGTGCCAGCCGGGAGGGGAGGAACACTGAAGCTTTCTTT.

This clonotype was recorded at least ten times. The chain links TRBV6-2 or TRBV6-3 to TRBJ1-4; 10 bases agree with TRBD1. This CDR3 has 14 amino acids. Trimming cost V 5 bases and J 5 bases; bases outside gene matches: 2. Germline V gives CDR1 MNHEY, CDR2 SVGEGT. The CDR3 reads CASSPGQGNEKLFF. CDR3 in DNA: TGTGCCAGCAGTCCGGGACAGGGGAATGAAAAACTGTTTTTT.

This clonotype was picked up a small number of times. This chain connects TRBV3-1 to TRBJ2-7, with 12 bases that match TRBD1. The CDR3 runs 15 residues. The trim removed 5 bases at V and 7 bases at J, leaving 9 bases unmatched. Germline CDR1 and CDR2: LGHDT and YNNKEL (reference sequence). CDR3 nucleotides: TGTGCCAGCAGCTTTTGGGGACAGGGGGCACGAGAGCAGTACTTC. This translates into CASSFWGQGAREQYF.

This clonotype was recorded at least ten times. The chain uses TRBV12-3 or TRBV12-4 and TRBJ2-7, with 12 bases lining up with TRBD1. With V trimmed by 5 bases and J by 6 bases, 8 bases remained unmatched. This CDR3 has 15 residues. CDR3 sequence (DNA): TGTGCCAGCAGTACAAAGGGACAGGGGGCTGGCGAGCAGTACTTC. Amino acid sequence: CASSTKGQGAGEQYF.

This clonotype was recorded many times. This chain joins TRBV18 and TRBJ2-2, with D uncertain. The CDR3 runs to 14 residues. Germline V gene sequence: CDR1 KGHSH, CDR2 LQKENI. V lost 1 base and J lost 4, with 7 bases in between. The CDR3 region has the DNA TGTGCCAGCTCACCACGGTTCGTCACCGGGGAGCTGTTTTTT. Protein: CASSPRFVTGELFF. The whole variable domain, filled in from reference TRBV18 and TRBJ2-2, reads NAGVMQNPRHLVRRRGQEARLRCSPMKGHSHVYWYRQLPEEGLKFMVYLQKENIIDESGMPKERFSAEFPKEGPSILRIQQVVRGDSAAYFCASSPRFVTGELFFGEGSRLTVL.

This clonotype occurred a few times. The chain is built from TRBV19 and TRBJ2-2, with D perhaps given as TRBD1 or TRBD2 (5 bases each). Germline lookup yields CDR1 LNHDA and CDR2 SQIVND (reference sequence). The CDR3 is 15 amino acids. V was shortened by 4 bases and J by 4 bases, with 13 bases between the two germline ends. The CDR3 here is CASSTGAVGTGELFF. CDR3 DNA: TGTGCCAGTAGTACCGGGGCCGTAGGCACCGGGGAGCTGTTTTTT. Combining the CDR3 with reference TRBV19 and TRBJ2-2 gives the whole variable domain DGGITQSPKYLFRKEGQNVTLSCEQNLNHDAMYWYRQDPGQGLRLIYYSQIVNDFQKGDIAEGYSVSREKKESFPLTVTSAQKNPTAFYLCASSTGAVGTGELFFGEGSRLTVL.

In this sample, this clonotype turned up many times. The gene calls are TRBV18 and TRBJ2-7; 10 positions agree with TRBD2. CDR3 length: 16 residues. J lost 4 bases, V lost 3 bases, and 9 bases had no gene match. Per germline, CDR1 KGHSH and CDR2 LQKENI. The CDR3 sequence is CASSPPEAGGRYEQYF. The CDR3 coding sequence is TGTGCCAGCTCACCCCCCGAAGCGGGAGGGCGATACGAGCAGTACTTC.

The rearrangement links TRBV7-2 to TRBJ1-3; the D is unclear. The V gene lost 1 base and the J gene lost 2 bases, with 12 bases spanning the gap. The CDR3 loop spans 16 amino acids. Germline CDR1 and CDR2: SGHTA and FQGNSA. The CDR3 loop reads CASSLVGSLAGNTIYF. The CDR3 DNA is TGTGCCAGCAGCTTAGTTGGCTCTTTGGCTGGAAACACCATATATTTT.

The CDR3 sequence: CASSLMERSTEAFF. The CDR3 region has the DNA TGCGCCAGCAGCTTGATGGAACGGAGCACTGAAGCTTTCTTT. The genes are TRBV5-1 and TRBJ1-1; D gene uncertain. With 1 base removed from V and 4 bases from J, the gap between germline ends came to 11 bases. The CDR3 runs 14 residues. Germline CDR1 reads SGHRS; CDR2 reads YFSETQ.

The CDR3 sequence: CASSGGWNQPQHF. In DNA form, the CDR3 reads TGTGCCAGCAGTGGGGGTTGGAATCAGCCCCAGCATTTT. The rearrangement links TRBV12-3 or TRBV12-4 to TRBJ1-5; TRBD1 is a possible D gene (5 bases). V dropped 5 bases and J dropped 4 bases, with 9 bases sitting between them. The CDR3 spans 13 residues.

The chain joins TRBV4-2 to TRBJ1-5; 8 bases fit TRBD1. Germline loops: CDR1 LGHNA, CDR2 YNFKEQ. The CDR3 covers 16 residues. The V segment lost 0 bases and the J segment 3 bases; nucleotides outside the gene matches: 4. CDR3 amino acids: CASSQDPTGANQPQHF. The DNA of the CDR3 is TGTGCCAGCAGCCAAGATCCGACAGGGGCCAATCAGCCCCAGCATTTT.

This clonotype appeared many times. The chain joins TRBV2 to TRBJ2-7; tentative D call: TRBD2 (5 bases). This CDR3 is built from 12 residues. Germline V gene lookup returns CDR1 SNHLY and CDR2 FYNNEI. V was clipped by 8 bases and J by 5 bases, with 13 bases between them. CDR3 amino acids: CASVRTGHEQYF. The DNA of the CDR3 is TGTGCCAGCGTCAGGACTGGGCACGAGCAGTACTTC.